This TCR beta chain was sequenced during a study of PD-1 blockade in classical Hodgkin lymphoma. Notes on the study in general: The baseline diversity of complete responders showed similarity to that of newly diagnosed patients.

As regards this clone: Its antigen is not identified.

Data came from immunoSEQ multiplex PCR; TCRdb stores just in-frame clones and leaves some out. The top ten hold roughly 6% of the sample, which has some 41,000 clones, roughly 86% seen once. CDR1 MNHEY and CDR2 SVGAGI come from the germline V gene. V shed 5 bases and J shed 3 bases, with 16 bases lying between them. The CDR3 has 15 amino acids. Each patient's relapse followed autologous stem cell transplantation, and brentuximab vedotin exposure varied. The study recorded best responses of complete response, partial response or progressive disease. The chain has TRBV6-5 and TRBJ1-1; D perhaps matches TRBD1 (5 bases). The sample was peripheral blood mononuclear cells (PBMCs), taken before the second cycle of nivolumab. The receptor's source is a human donor with classical Hodgkin lymphoma. CDR3 residues: CASSPRGKGHTEAFF. Here the CDR3 DNA reads TGTGCCAGCAGTCCCCGGGGGAAGGGGCACACTGAAGCTTTCTTT.